This entry concerns a single T cell receptor beta chain. Its antigen is unknown. The record has no base qualities; no much larger clone is one base away. A single peripheral blood draw of approximately 120 mL on average was collected from each donor into heparinised tubes. Naive, central memory, regulatory and stem cell-like memory CD4+ T cells were sorted on a BD FACSAria II using a panel including CD45RO, CCR7, CD25, CD127, CD95 and CD27. Purity was above 95% for every sorted population. PBMCs were separated immediately by Lymphoprep density gradient centrifugation and were stained directly, without being cultured. To minimize batch effects, samples were stained and sorted in pairs, one healthy donor with one patient per experiment. This entry is derived from a study of beta chain features in type 1 diabetes (dated by TCRdb to the late 2010s). With respect to the entire study: No differences in mean age, gender distribution, total cell number or subset yield were found between patients and healthy donors. A total of over 95,000,000 sorted cells were examined across all samples, and RNA yield correlated strongly with the number of cells per subset. The study compared the TCRB repertoires of sorted circulating CD4+ T cell subsets in recently diagnosed type 1 diabetes patients with those in matched healthy donors. Regulatory and stem cell-like memory subsets were obtained from only 8 patients and roughly eight healthy donors, while naive and central memory subsets were obtained from all 30 or so donors.

Paper-wide results and their limitations: Sequencing cDNA rather than genomic DNA could over-represent highly expressing activated cells, although activation and CD3 levels did not differ between groups. The naive, central memory and regulatory TCRB repertoires appeared to resemble one another more closely among patients than among healthy donors. Only small numbers of individuals were included in the HLA sub-analyses, which left unresolved whether HLA type had any influence on TCRB rearrangement. In all four CD4+ subsets, TCRB CDR3 length was moderately but significantly shorter in type 1 diabetes patients. PCR might favor shorter templates, but patient and control samples were amplified and corrected together, so any skew would affect both groups equally. At VDJ recombination sites, type 1 diabetes patients had fewer insertions and more deleted nucleotides, which implies abnormalities in thymic rearrangement.

The entire isolated RNA was reverse transcribed using the High Capacity cDNA Reverse Transcription Kit, and thus expressed TCRB transcripts were sequenced. Deep immunoSEQ sequencing was performed on naive, central memory and regulatory T cell samples, with an average of roughly 4 million total reads per sample. After sorted cells were lysed in RLT buffer, RNA was extracted with DNase-treated RNeasy Micro or Mini kits, with the choice depending on cell number. To prevent cross-contamination, each cell subset was processed individually, whereas patient and healthy donor samples were processed jointly. Using the immunoSEQ multiplex PCR, TCRB sequences were amplified from cDNA into 87-bp fragments spanning the CDR3 region. The amplicons were sequenced using the Illumina HiSeq platform. As for the authors' bioinformatics: PCR bias was computationally corrected using synthetic template baselines, reads within Hamming distance 2 were collapsed, and singletons that could not be merged were discarded. Reads were aligned against IMGT to assign V, D and J genes, CDR3 length and insertions or deletions at six rearrangement sites. Within each subset, clonotype counts were normalized to sorted cell number, and only after that were true diversity and Gini coefficients computed with the tcR R package. The overlap coefficient, calculated on TCRB nucleotide sequences, was used to quantify repertoire sharing. As a proxy for the pre-selection repertoire, out-of-frame TCRB sequences from naive cells were analyzed. Entries here come from immuneACCESS through TCRdb and include only in-frame sequences with V and J called. Some clones fail to appear in such tables; in the studies checked, an unresolved V gene covers under half of the shortfall, and the cause of the remainder is unknown. V and J calls and clone size are as listed in that table; D and trimming were resolved from the DNA. This sample is represented by hundreds of thousands of clones; 30% of them were singletons. The ten largest clones capture 0.05% to 0.065% of the sample.

The sequence came from a man aged 18 to 30 in good health. The sequenced sample consisted of naive CD4+ T cells from blood. Per the publication, the cell subset or site label means: true naive CD4+ T cells.

The CDR3 protein is CAIASGETYEQYF. The bases read TGTGCCATCGCTAGCGGGGAGACCTACGAGCAGTACTTC. The sequence is built from TRBV10-3 and TRBJ2-7; TRBD2 lines up with 9 middle nucleotides. V is cut back by 8 bases and J by 2 bases, with 4 bases in the junction unmatched. As encoded in the germline V gene, CDR1 is ENHRY while CDR2 is SYGVKD. From the cysteine up to the phenylalanine, the CDR3 has a length of 13 residues. Here the CDR3 DNA is all that survives: 39 bases in frame from base 1.